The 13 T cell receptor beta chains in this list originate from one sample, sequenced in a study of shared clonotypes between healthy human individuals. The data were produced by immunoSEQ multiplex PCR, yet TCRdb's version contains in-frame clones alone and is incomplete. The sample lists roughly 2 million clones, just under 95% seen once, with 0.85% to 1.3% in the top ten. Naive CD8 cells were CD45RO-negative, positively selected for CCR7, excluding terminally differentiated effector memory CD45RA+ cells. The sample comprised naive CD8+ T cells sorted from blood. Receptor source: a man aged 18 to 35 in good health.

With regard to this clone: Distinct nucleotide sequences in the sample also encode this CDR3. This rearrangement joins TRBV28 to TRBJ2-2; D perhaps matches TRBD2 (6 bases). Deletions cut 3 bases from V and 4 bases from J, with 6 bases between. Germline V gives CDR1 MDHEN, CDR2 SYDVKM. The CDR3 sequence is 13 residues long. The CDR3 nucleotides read TGTGCCAGCAGTTTGGGGGGCACCGGGGAGCTGTTTTTT. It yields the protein CASSLGGTGELFF.

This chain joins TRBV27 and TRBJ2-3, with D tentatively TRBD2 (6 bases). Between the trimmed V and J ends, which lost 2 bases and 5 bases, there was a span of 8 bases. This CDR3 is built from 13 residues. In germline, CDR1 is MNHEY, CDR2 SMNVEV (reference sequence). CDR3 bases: TGTGCCAGCAGTTTAGGAGGGAGAGATACGCAGTATTTT. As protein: CASSLGGRDTQYF.

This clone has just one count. The CDR3 nucleotides are TGCGCCAGCAGCTTCACTGGGGCGGGAGGGTACAATGAGCAGTTCTTC. Protein: CASSFTGAGGYNEQFF. The V and J genes are TRBV5-1 and TRBJ2-1; TRBD2 agrees at 9 bases. Germline lookup yields CDR1 SGHRS and CDR2 YFSETQ. V gave up 2 bases and J gave up 4 bases; unmatched junction bases: 7. There are 16 residues in the CDR3.

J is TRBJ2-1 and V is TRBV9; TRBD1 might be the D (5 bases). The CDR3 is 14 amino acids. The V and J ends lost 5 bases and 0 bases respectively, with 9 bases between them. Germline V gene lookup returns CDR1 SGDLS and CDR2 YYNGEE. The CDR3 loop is CASRRDSSYNEQFF. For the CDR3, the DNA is TGTGCCAGCAGGAGAGACAGCTCCTACAATGAGCAGTTCTTC.

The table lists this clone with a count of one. The CDR3 protein is CASIPIGGGPEAFF. CDR3 DNA sequence: TGTGCCAGCATTCCCATCGGTGGGGGCCCTGAAGCTTTCTTT. V and J are TRBV6-5 and TRBJ1-1, with a tentative D call TRBD1 (6 bases). Germline assignment: CDR1 MNHEY and CDR2 SVGAGI. V was pared by 7 bases and J by 6 bases, with 18 bases between. The length of the CDR3 is 14 residues.

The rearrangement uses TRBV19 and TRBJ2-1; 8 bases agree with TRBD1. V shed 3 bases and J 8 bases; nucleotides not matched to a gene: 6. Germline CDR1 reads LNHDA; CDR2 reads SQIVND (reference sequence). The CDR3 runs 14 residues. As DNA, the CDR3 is TGTGCCAGTAGTATGCAGGGGGCACTTCATGAGCAGTTCTTC. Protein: CASSMQGALHEQFF.

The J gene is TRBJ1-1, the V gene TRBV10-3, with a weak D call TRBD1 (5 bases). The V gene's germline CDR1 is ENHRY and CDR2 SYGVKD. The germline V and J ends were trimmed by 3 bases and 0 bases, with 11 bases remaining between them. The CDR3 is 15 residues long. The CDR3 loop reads CAISEFGHMNTEAFF. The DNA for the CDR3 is TGTGCCATCAGTGAATTCGGACATATGAACACTGAAGCTTTCTTT.

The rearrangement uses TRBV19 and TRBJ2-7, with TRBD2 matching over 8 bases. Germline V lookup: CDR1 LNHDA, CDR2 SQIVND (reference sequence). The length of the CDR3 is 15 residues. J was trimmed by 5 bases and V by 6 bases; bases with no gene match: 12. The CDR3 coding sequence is TGTGCCAGTAGCCTTCAAGGCGGGGGGCCGGACGAGCAGTACTTC. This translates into CASSLQGGGPDEQYF.

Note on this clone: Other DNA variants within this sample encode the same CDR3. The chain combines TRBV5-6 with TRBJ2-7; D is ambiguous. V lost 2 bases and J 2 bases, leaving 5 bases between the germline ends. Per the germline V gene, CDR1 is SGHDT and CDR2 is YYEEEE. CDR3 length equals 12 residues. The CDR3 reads CASSFGTYEQYF. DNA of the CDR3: TGTGCCAGCAGCTTTGGTACCTACGAGCAGTACTTC.

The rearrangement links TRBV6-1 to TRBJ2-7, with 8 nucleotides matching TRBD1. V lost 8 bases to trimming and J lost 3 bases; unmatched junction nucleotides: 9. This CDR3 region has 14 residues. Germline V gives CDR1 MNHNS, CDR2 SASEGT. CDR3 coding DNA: TGTGCCAGCGGTCGACAGGGGATCCTCTACGAGCAGTACTTC. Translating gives CASGRQGILYEQYF.

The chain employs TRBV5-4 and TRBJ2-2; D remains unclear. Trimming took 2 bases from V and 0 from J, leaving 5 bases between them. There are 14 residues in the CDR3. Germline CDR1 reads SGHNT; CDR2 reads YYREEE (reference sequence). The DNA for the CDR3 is TGTGCCAGCAGCTTAAGATCGAACACCGGGGAGCTGTTTTTT. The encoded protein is CASSLRSNTGELFF. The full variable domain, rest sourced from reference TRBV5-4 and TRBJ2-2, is ETGVTQSPTHLIKTRGQQVTLRCSSQSGHNTVSWYQQALGQGPQFIFQYYREEENGRGNFPPRFSGLQFPNYSSELNVNALELDDSALYLCASSLRSNTGELFFGEGSRLTVL.

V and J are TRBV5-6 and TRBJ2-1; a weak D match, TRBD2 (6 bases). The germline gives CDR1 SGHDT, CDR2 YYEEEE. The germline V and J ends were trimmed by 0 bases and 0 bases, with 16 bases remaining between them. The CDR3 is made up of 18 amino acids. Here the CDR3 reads CASSLEWLEGFSYNEQFF. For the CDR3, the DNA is TGTGCCAGCAGCTTGGAGTGGTTGGAGGGGTTCTCCTACAATGAGCAGTTCTTC.

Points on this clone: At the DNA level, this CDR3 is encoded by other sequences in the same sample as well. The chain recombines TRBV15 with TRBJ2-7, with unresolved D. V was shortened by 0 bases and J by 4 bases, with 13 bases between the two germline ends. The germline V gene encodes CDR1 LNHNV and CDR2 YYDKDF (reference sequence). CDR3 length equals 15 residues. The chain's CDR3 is CATSRDGNSEYEQYF. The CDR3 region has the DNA TGTGCCACCAGCAGAGATGGGAACAGTGAATACGAGCAGTACTTC.